Following are 8 T cell receptor beta chains from one sample sequenced in a study of blood T cell repertoires in COVID-19. The data were produced by immunoSEQ multiplex PCR, yet TCRdb's version contains in-frame clones alone and is incomplete. The table shows about 50,000 clones, with 70% to 85% occurring only once. The sample taken for sequencing was PBMCs or T cells enriched from blood (not recorded which). The receptors were gathered from a woman in her fifties or sixties with acute COVID-19.

This chain uses TRBV4-2 with TRBJ1-1; 11 positions match TRBD1. In germline, CDR1 is LGHNA, CDR2 YNFKEQ. V lost 3 bases to trimming and J lost 2 bases; unmatched junction nucleotides: 5. The CDR3 contains 16 residues. The CDR3 protein is CASSHVGQGANTEAFF. The CDR3 DNA reads TGTGCCAGCAGCCATGTTGGACAGGGGGCTAACACTGAAGCTTTCTTT.

This clone has only one observation. The chain links TRBV14 to TRBJ2-1, with 13 nucleotides matching TRBD2. V shed 5 bases, J shed 9 bases, and the junction held 10 bases outside the gene matches. Germline-derived CDR1 and CDR2 are SGHDN and FVKESK. CDR3 length: 16 amino acids. CDR3 residues: CASSYLLAGGPFEQFF. CDR3 bases: TGTGCCAGCAGCTACTTACTAGCGGGGGGGCCCTTTGAGCAGTTCTTC.

This clone showed up just a few times. The CDR3: CASSTVHLSNTGELFF. In DNA, the CDR3 is TGTGCCAGCAGCACAGTACACCTCTCGAACACCGGGGAGCTGTTTTTT. The chain links TRBV5-5 to TRBJ2-2, with D hard to call. The CDR3 runs to 16 residues. CDR1 is SGHKS and CDR2 is YYEKEE in the germline V gene (reference sequence). Trimming pared 4 bases from V and 0 bases from J, leaving 13 bases between.

The V call is TRBV11-2, the J call TRBJ1-4; D is uncertain. The CDR3 covers 14 residues. V shed 1 base and J shed 7 bases, with 10 bases lying between them. Germline V gene lookup returns CDR1 SGHAT and CDR2 FQNNGV. CDR3 in DNA: TGTGCCAGCAGCTTAGCCTGGGAGGGTGAAAAACTGTTTTTT. The encoded protein is CASSLAWEGEKLFF.

This sequence joins TRBV27 and TRBJ1-1; 8 positions agree with TRBD1. The V and J ends lost 5 bases and 4 bases, in that order; junction bases with no gene match: 6. CDR1 and CDR2 (germline): MNHEY, SMNVEV (reference sequence). The CDR3 is 14 residues long. The CDR3 sequence is CASSPDRGGTEAFF. The CDR3 bases are TGTGCCAGCAGTCCAGACAGGGGTGGCACTGAAGCTTTCTTT.

V and J are TRBV18 and TRBJ1-6; weak D call: TRBD1 (6 bases). The CDR3 is 19 amino acids. Germline lookup yields CDR1 KGHSH and CDR2 LQKENI. V was trimmed by 2 bases and J by 2 bases, leaving 19 bases between them. CDR3 region: CASSPGRVPGETYNSPLHF. The CDR3 bases are TGTGCCAGCTCACCAGGAAGGGTCCCAGGGGAGACCTATAATTCACCCCTCCACTTT. The full variable domain, rest sourced from reference TRBV18 and TRBJ1-6, is NAGVMQNPRHLVRRRGQEARLRCSPMKGHSHVYWYRQLPEEGLKFMVYLQKENIIDESGMPKERFSAEFPKEGPSILRIQQVVRGDSAAYFCASSPGRVPGETYNSPLHFGNGTRLTVT.

Of note for this clone: Other DNA sequences of this sample code for an identical CDR3. This chain uses TRBV5-6 with TRBJ1-4; 7 bases are shared with TRBD1. The CDR3 extends over 13 amino acids. In germline, CDR1 is SGHDT, CDR2 YYEEEE. Unmatched junction bases numbered 0, after V lost 2 bases and J lost 5 bases. The CDR3 region has the DNA TGTGCCAGCAGCTTCAGGGGGAATGAAAAACTGTTTTTT. Translated: CASSFRGNEKLFF.

CDR3 coding DNA: TGTGCCAGCAGTTTATGGGATGGCGGCACTGAAGCTTTCTTT. The encoded protein is CASSLWDGGTEAFF. The chain has TRBV28 and TRBJ1-1; D call uncertain. Germline V CDR1 and CDR2: MDHEN, SYDVKM. Deletions cut 0 bases from V and 4 bases from J, with 9 bases between. The CDR3 contains 14 residues.